Shown below are 22 T cell receptor beta chains from a single sample sequenced in a study of cytomegalovirus exposure and HLA in healthy donors. PCR was performed using 60 Vbeta and 13 Jbeta primers. Method: immunoSEQ multiplex PCR; TCRdb's copy keeps in-frame clones and lacks some. Of under 200,000 clones listed, over 70% are singletons. Sequenced input: PBMCs. These receptor sequences come from a woman aged 40 to 50 in good health and CMV-seropositive.

The chain is built from TRBV7-9 and TRBJ2-5, with TRBD2 matching 8 bases. The length of the CDR3 is 14 residues. Germline trimming cut 5 bases from V and 4 bases from J; bases unmatched to any gene: 6. Per the germline V gene, CDR1 is SEHNR and CDR2 is FQNEAQ (reference sequence). The CDR3 DNA sequence: TGTGCCAGCAGCCCCACGGGGGGGGTAGAGACCCAGTACTTC. It translates to CASSPTGGVETQYF.

This clone was observed a few times. This chain links TRBV27 with TRBJ1-1, with 7 nucleotides matching TRBD1. CDR1 is MNHEY, CDR2 SMNVEV, per germline (reference sequence). Trimming cost V 7 bases and J 4 bases; bases outside gene matches: 12. The CDR3 is 15 residues long. CDR3 sequence (DNA): TGTGCCAGCATTAACAGGGGTGCTATGAGCACTGAAGCTTTCTTT. Encoded protein: CASINRGAMSTEAFF.

Only a few counts were recorded for this clone. V and J are TRBV19 and TRBJ1-2, with D hard to call. With 3 bases removed from V and 2 bases from J, the gap between germline ends came to 13 bases. This CDR3 is 15 amino acids long. CDR1 is LNHDA and CDR2 is SQIVND in the germline V gene (reference sequence). In DNA form, the CDR3 reads TGTGCCAGTAGTATGGAGGTGGCCCAGAACTATGGCTACACCTTC. Translation gives CASSMEVAQNYGYTF.

The chain couples TRBV6-4 to TRBJ1-5; D uncertain. The ends were cut back, 8 bases at V and 1 base at J, with 15 bases in the middle. The germline CDR1 and CDR2 sequences are MRHNA and SNTAGT. The CDR3 consists of 15 residues. The CDR3 nucleotides are TGTGCCAGCCCTATATGGGCGTTGAGCAATCAGCCCCAGCATTTT. Its protein is CASPIWALSNQPQHF.

The chain combines TRBV10-3 with TRBJ2-7; 8 positions match TRBD2. The V gene's germline CDR1 is ENHRY and CDR2 SYGVKD. Losses at the gene ends were 7 bases for V and 0 bases for J; bases not matched to a gene: 5. The CDR3 has 14 residues. CDR3 amino acids: CAITGRGPSYEQYF. Here the CDR3 DNA reads TGTGCCATCACCGGGAGGGGACCCTCCTACGAGCAGTACTTC.

The rearrangement uses TRBV19 and TRBJ2-7; 13 bases match TRBD2. The V segment lost 10 bases and the J segment 3 bases; nucleotides outside the gene matches: 6. The CDR3 runs 14 residues. Germline CDR1 is LNHDA and CDR2 is SQIVND (reference sequence). CDR3 in DNA: TGTGCCACGAGGACTAGCGGGGGCAGCTACGAGCAGTACTTC. Translated, it gives CATRTSGGSYEQYF.

This clone was seen a few times. The chain joins TRBV4-3 to TRBJ1-2; TRBD1 matches 8 bases. Germline-derived CDR1 and CDR2 are LGHNA and YSLEER. V lost 2 bases to trimming and J lost 6 bases; unmatched junction nucleotides: 8. This CDR3 has 15 amino acids. CDR3 sequence: CASSQSWAGGDGYTF. In nucleotides, the CDR3 is TGCGCCAGCAGCCAATCTTGGGCAGGGGGCGATGGCTACACCTTC.

This rearrangement joins TRBV6-1 to TRBJ2-1; D is perhaps TRBD1 (6 bases). Germline CDR1 and CDR2: MNHNS and SASEGT. Trimming shortened V by 8 bases and J by 8 bases, and 19 bases separated the two germline ends. This CDR3 contains 14 residues. The CDR3 here is CASLVRSGADEQFF. Here the CDR3 DNA reads TGTGCCAGCTTGGTCCGGTCAGGGGCCGATGAGCAGTTCTTC.

The rearrangement joins TRBV5-8 to TRBJ1-1; 7 bases are a match to TRBD1. V shed 7 bases, J shed 5 bases, and the junction held 8 bases outside the gene matches. This CDR3 is 13 amino acids long. Germline CDR1 SGHTS, CDR2 YDEGEE. The CDR3 reads CASRGQGGTEAFF. The CDR3 DNA follows: TGTGCCAGCCGCGGCCAGGGGGGTACTGAAGCTTTCTTT.

This clone was seen only a few times. The chain carries TRBV18 and TRBJ2-1; 9 bases agree with TRBD1. CDR3 length: 15 amino acids. V shed 2 bases, J shed 7 bases, and the junction held 6 bases outside the gene matches. Germline V lookup: CDR1 KGHSH, CDR2 LQKENI. The CDR3 DNA is TGTGCCAGCTCACCAGGGGACAGGGTAATAAATGAGCAGTTCTTC. This encodes CASSPGDRVINEQFF.

The rearrangement joins TRBV29-1 to TRBJ1-1, with TRBD1 matching 12 bases. The trim removed 6 bases at V and 10 bases at J, leaving 6 bases unmatched. This CDR3 contains 12 residues. From germline, CDR1 is SQVTM and CDR2 ANQGSEA. CDR3 sequence reads: CSVPGQGAPAFF. In DNA form, the CDR3 reads TGCAGCGTACCGGGACAGGGGGCCCCAGCTTTCTTT.

V is TRBV27 and J is TRBJ2-7, with 8 bases lining up with TRBD2. This CDR3 region has 14 residues. With 7 bases clipped from V and 3 bases from J, the junction kept 8 bases outside the gene matches. Germline CDR1 MNHEY, CDR2 SMNVEV (reference sequence). This chain's CDR3 is CASTSLAAGYEQYF. CDR3 coding DNA: TGTGCCAGCACTTCACTAGCGGCGGGCTACGAGCAGTACTTC.

The rearrangement links TRBV9 to TRBJ1-2, with TRBD1 matching over 7 bases. This CDR3 is 13 amino acids long. V lost 2 bases and J lost 8; bases outside the gene matches: 6. Germline CDR1 is SGDLS and CDR2 is YYNGEE. The CDR3 loop reads CASSVSGTVGYTF. CDR3 DNA sequence: TGTGCCAGCAGCGTCTCCGGGACAGTCGGCTACACCTTC.

The chain links TRBV5-5 to TRBJ1-2; the D gene is possibly TRBD1 (5 bases). Trimming cost V 4 bases and J 3 bases, with 10 bases left between them. The CDR3 spans 13 residues. The germline V gene has CDR1 SGHKS and CDR2 YYEKEE (reference sequence). CDR3: CASSQTVYYGYTF. CDR3 sequence (DNA): TGTGCCAGCAGCCAGACAGTCTACTATGGCTACACCTTC.

This clone was counted between two and nine times. The V gene is TRBV28, the J gene TRBJ1-6; D not resolved. Germline CDR1 and CDR2: MDHEN and SYDVKM. CDR3 length: 14 residues. V was shortened by 5 bases and J by 8 bases, with 13 bases between the two germline ends. The CDR3 coding sequence is TGTGCCAGCAGTGAACAGATGAATTATTCACCCCTCCACTTT. Translation gives CASSEQMNYSPLHF.

V usage is TRBV27 and J usage is TRBJ2-2; the match to TRBD1 covers 7 bases. Germline lookup yields CDR1 MNHEY and CDR2 SMNVEV (reference sequence). V lost 3 bases to trimming and J lost 4 bases; unmatched junction nucleotides: 11. This CDR3 contains 17 residues. The CDR3 DNA follows: TGTGCCAGCAGTTTCAGCTTTTGGGACAGAACCACCGGGGAGCTGTTTTTT. It yields the protein CASSFSFWDRTTGELFF.

The J gene is TRBJ2-7, the V gene TRBV5-1; 11 bases fit TRBD1. Losses at the gene ends were 4 bases for V and 5 bases for J; bases not matched to a gene: 11. Looked up from germline, CDR1 is SGHRS and CDR2 is YFSETQ. The CDR3 is 16 amino acids. This CDR3 is CASSRTGQGAGDEQYF. Written as DNA, the CDR3 is TGCGCCAGCAGCCGGACCGGACAGGGGGCAGGCGACGAGCAGTACTTC.

The V gene is TRBV19, the J gene TRBJ2-7; no reliable D call. The CDR3 is made up of 15 amino acids. Per germline, CDR1 LNHDA and CDR2 SQIVND (reference sequence). V gave up 2 bases and J gave up 0 bases, with 11 bases separating them. The CDR3 nucleotides read TGTGCCAGTAGTATAAGTGTTGGCAGCTCCTACGAGCAGTACTTC. Encoded protein: CASSISVGSSYEQYF.

V gene TRBV20-1 combines with J gene TRBJ2-5; no clear D. The CDR3 spans 11 residues. The V and J ends lost 1 base and 4 bases respectively, with 4 bases between them. Germline CDR1 is DFQATT and CDR2 is SNEGSKA (reference sequence). The CDR3 protein is CSARALETQYF. The DNA of the CDR3 is TGCAGTGCTAGAGCCCTAGAGACCCAGTACTTC.

This clone was recorded a few times. V usage is TRBV6-1 and J usage is TRBJ1-5, with D perhaps matching TRBD1 (5 bases). V lost 2 bases to trimming and J lost 10 bases, with 18 bases between them. Germline V CDR1 and CDR2: MNHNS, SASEGT. The CDR3 runs to 15 residues. CDR3 nucleotides: TGTGCCAGCAGTGAACAAACGACAGTCCCTAACCCCCAGCATTTT. It encodes CASSEQTTVPNPQHF.

This rearrangement joins TRBV5-1 to TRBJ2-7; a weak D match, TRBD1 (5 bases). V gave up 0 bases and J gave up 7 bases, with 14 bases separating them. The CDR3 sequence is 14 residues long. The germline gives CDR1 SGHRS, CDR2 YFSETQ. For the CDR3, the DNA is TGCGCCAGCAGCTTGGTTACGGACACTGGTGAGCAGTACTTC. Translated, it gives CASSLVTDTGEQYF. Complete variable domain (other parts from reference TRBV5-1 and TRBJ2-7): KAGVTQTPRYLIKTRGQQVTLSCSPISGHRSVSWYQQTPGQGLQFLFEYFSETQRNKGNFPGRFSGRQFSNSRSEMNVSTLELGDSALYLCASSLVTDTGEQYFGPGTRLTVT.

The rearrangement joins TRBV21-1 to TRBJ1-6; the tabulated D call, TRBD1, remains unverified against the DNA. TRBV21-1 is listed as a pseudogene. This CDR3 has 19 amino acids. The CDR3 nucleotides read TGTGCCAGCAGCTCTTGGACAGTCGAAAAAACCTCCTATAATTCACCCCTCCACTTT. Translated, it gives CASSSWTVEKTSYNSPLHF.